These T cell receptor beta chains were read from a single sample in a study of cytomegalovirus exposure and HLA in healthy donors. Profiled with immunoSEQ multiplex PCR; TCRdb holds only in-frame clones, not every one. The sample has roughly 93,000 clones; roughly 79% are singletons. Sequencing used PBMCs. The receptors here all came from a man between 25 and 39 years old in good health and CMV-seronegative. The CDR3 runs from the conserved cysteine through the conserved F or W. A D gene is named only where the DNA matches it firmly. Size is omitted from some rows. Given values are once, few, many or a class for expanded clones.

clone size | J gene | V gene | D gene | CDR3 protein | CDR3 DNA
once | TRBJ2-3 | TRBV28 | NA | CASRRATDTQYF | TGTGCCAGTAGGAGGGCAACAGATACGCAGTATTTT
NA | TRBJ2-2 | TRBV12-5 | NA | CASGLVLTGELFF | TGTGCTAGTGGTTTGGTACTAACGGGGGAGCTGTTTTTT
NA | TRBJ1-6 | TRBV7-9 | NA | CASSPPLSYNSPLHF | TGTGCCAGCAGCCCTCCACTATCCTATAATTCACCCCTCCACTTT
NA | TRBJ2-1 | TRBV5-1 | NA | CASSPWDTYRTEQFF | TGCGCCAGCAGCCCATGGGACACCTATAGAACCGAGCAGTTCTTC
NA | TRBJ2-3 | TRBV29-1 | NA | CSVEKRLVSDTQYF | TGCAGCGTTGAAAAGAGACTAGTTTCAGATACGCAGTATTTT
NA | TRBJ1-1 | TRBV9 | TRBD1 | CASSEGGTDTEAFF | TGTGCCAGCAGCGAAGGTGGGACAGACACTGAAGCTTTCTTT
NA | TRBJ1-1 | TRBV6-6 | NA | CASSRTETNAEAFF | TGTGCCAGCAGCAGGACAGAGACAAACGCTGAAGCTTTCTTT
NA | TRBJ2-7 | TRBV18 | TRBD1 | CASSPQPSDRSSYEQYF | TGTGCCAGCTCACCACAGCCCTCGGACAGGAGCTCCTACGAGCAGTACTTC
NA | TRBJ2-7 | TRBV13 | NA | CASSANPRGYEQYF | TGTGCCAGCAGCGCAAATCCCCGCGGCTACGAGCAGTACTTC
NA | TRBJ1-2 | TRBV6-5 | TRBD1 | CASSYGQGALGYTF | TGTGCCAGCAGTTACGGACAGGGGGCCTTGGGCTACACCTTC
NA | TRBJ1-4 | TRBV5-1 | NA | CASSLDGGTNEKLFF | TGCGCCAGCAGCTTGGATGGGGGGACTAATGAAAAACTGTTTTTT
NA | TRBJ2-5 | TRBV9 | NA | CASSPTGFWEQYF | TGTGCCAGCAGCCCAACAGGGTTCTGGGAGCAGTACTTC
NA | TRBJ2-7 | TRBV19 | TRBD1 | CASRGATGVHEQYF | TGTGCCAGCCGAGGGGCGACAGGGGTTCACGAGCAGTACTTC
few | TRBJ1-1 | TRBV29-1 | NA | CSGQLDTEAFF | TGCAGCGGACAGCTCGACACTGAAGCTTTCTTT
NA | TRBJ1-5 | TRBV2 | NA | CASSEGSSSNQPQHF | TGTGCCAGCAGTGAAGGGTCCAGTAGCAATCAGCCCCAGCATTTT
NA | TRBJ2-1 | TRBV9 | TRBD2 | CASSVDVSGQSSYNEQFF | TGTGCCAGCAGCGTCGATGTTAGCGGGCAGAGCTCCTACAATGAGCAGTTCTTC
NA | TRBJ2-5 | TRBV18 | NA | CASSPDRQETQYF | TGTGCCAGCTCACCGGACAGACAAGAGACCCAGTACTTC
NA | TRBJ2-5 | TRBV6-4 | TRBD2 | CASSDSRTSGGAETQYF | TGTGCCAGCAGTGACTCGCGGACTAGCGGGGGGGCAGAGACCCAGTACTTC
NA | TRBJ2-5 | TRBV7-7 | TRBD1 | CASSLLDRASETQYF | TGTGCCAGCAGCTTATTAGACAGGGCATCAGAGACCCAGTACTTC
NA | TRBJ2-1 | TRBV7-3 | TRBD2 | CASSSTLAGGRDEQFF | TGTGCCAGCAGCTCGACCCTAGCGGGAGGTAGGGATGAGCAGTTCTTC